This TCR beta chain was recorded in a study of T cell responses to AZD1222 COVID-19 vaccine. The CDR3 is 16 residues long. V dropped 5 bases and J dropped 5; count of bases not matched to a gene: 12. Germline V gives CDR1 SEHNR, CDR2 FQNEAQ (reference sequence). The protocol was immunoSEQ multiplex PCR, while the TCRdb copy is restricted to in-frame clones and leaves out a portion. Of around 110,000 clones listed, around 93% are singletons. The sequence came from an adult who received the AZD1222 COVID-19 vaccine. The chain links TRBV7-9 to TRBJ2-5; TRBD1 matches at 9 bases. The sample consisted of peripheral blood, taken 28 days after the second AZD1222 dose. The CDR3 spells CASSPPPGQGWETQYF. CDR3 in DNA: TGTGCCAGCAGCCCCCCTCCGGGACAGGGCTGGGAGACCCAGTACTTC. The full variable domain, with the rest looked up from reference TRBV7-9 and TRBJ2-5, is DTGVSQNPRHKITKRGQNVTFRCDPISEHNRLYWYRQTLGQGPEFLTYFQNEAQLEKSRLLSDRFSAERPKGSFSTLEIQRTEQGDSAMYLCASSPPPGQGWETQYFGPGTRLLVL.